This paragraph covers one TCR beta chain sequence. This entry comes from a study of cytomegalovirus exposure and HLA in healthy donors. This CDR3 is 15 amino acids long. Germline-derived CDR1 and CDR2 are MNHEY and SMNVEV (reference sequence). V lost 3 bases to trimming and J lost 6 bases, with 18 bases between them. The donors were in the roughly 110-subject validation cohort, distinct from the 666-subject first cohort. The protocol was immunoSEQ multiplex PCR, while the TCRdb copy is restricted to in-frame clones and leaves out a portion. This sample has more than 250,000 clones, with about nine tenths found just once.

This chain uses TRBV27 with TRBJ2-7; tentatively, D is TRBD2 (7 bases). This TCR was recovered from a young woman in good health and CMV-seropositive. Source material: PBMCs. DNA for the CDR3: TGTGCCAGCAGTTTTGGGGGGCGGGAGATCGCCGAGCAGTACTTC. As protein: CASSFGGREIAEQYF.